The 3 T cell receptor beta chains in this list originate from one sample, sequenced in a study of cytomegalovirus exposure and HLA in healthy donors. Repertoires were generated with immunoSEQ multiplex PCR, while TCRdb's copy carries only in-frame clones and drops some. The top ten hold around 5% of the sample, which has roughly 70,000 clones, nearly 96% seen once. Sequencing input: PBMCs. These receptors came from a woman aged 18 to 35 in good health and CMV-seropositive.

V and J are TRBV11-3 and TRBJ2-7; D is ambiguous. Germline loops: CDR1 SGHNT, CDR2 YENEEA. Trimming cost V 0 bases and J 5 bases, with 14 bases left between them. This CDR3 is built from 15 residues. The CDR3 is CASSLERLVVHEQYF. The CDR3 bases are TGTGCCAGCAGCTTAGAAAGACTCGTGGTCCACGAGCAGTACTTC.

This chain uses TRBV16 with TRBJ1-3, with D unresolved. The germline V gene has CDR1 KGHSY and CDR2 FQNENV. The CDR3 runs 15 residues. Trimming took 4 bases from V and 3 from J, leaving 13 bases between them. The CDR3: CASSPPGRFGNTIYF. In DNA form, the CDR3 reads TGTGCCAGCAGCCCCCCGGGAAGGTTTGGAAACACCATATATTTT.

CDR3 coding DNA: TGTGCCAGCAGCTCTGTACCACCAAAACAGGGAGAAGGCACAGATACGCAGTATTTT. Translated, it gives CASSSVPPKQGEGTDTQYF. V is TRBV11-2 and J is TRBJ2-3; D might be TRBD1 (6 bases). V lost 4 bases to trimming and J lost 1 base, with 24 bases between them. The CDR3 has 19 amino acids. Germline CDR1 SGHAT, CDR2 FQNNGV. Together with reference TRBV11-2 and TRBJ2-3, the CDR3 gives the full variable domain: EAGVAQSPRYKIIEKRQSVAFWCNPISGHATLYWYQQILGQGPKLLIQFQNNGVVDDSQLPKDRFSAERLKGVDSTLKIQPAKLEDSAVYLCASSSVPPKQGEGTDTQYFGPGTRLTVL.